This TCR beta chain was obtained from a study of CD8 T cells in Susac syndrome. Study summary: Roughly eight of the sequenced Susac syndrome patients were in remission, and more than 5 had active disease. Study-level findings and limits: The authors found no clonal expansion in Susac syndrome CD4+ T cell repertoires.

CDR3 length equals 12 residues. From germline, CDR1 is MNHEY and CDR2 SVGAGI. V lost 6 bases to trimming and J lost 10 bases, with 15 bases between them. Random hexamers were used to reverse transcribe an amount of about 0.45 to 1 ug RNA. The immunoSEQ assay covered 54 Vbeta and 13 Jbeta segments for CDR3. Each CDR3 protein gets one entry after TCRdb re-called the immunoSEQ multiplex PCR reads with MiXCR. The repertoire includes hundreds of thousands of distinct CDR3 sequences, roughly 93% of them detected once, and 0.15% sits in the top ten. This clonotype was observed once. Antigen specificity is unknown.

The sequencing sample was made of CD4+ T cells from PBMCs. The rearrangement uses TRBV6-5 and TRBJ1-1; D remains unclear. The receptor's source is a human donor with Susac syndrome. The CDR3 spells CASSAGPAGAFF. CDR3 nucleotides: TGTGCCAGCAGCGCCGGGCCCGCTGGAGCTTTCTTT.